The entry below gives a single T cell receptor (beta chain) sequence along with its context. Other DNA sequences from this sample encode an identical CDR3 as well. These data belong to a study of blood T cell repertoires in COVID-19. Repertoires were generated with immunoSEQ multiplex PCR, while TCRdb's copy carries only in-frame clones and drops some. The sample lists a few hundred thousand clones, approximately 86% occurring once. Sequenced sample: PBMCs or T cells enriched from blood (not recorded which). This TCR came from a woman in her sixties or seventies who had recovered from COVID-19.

CDR3 nucleotide sequence: TGCGCCAGCAGCTTGGCAGGACAGGGGGCGAATGAAAAACTGTTTTTT. Amino acid sequence: CASSLAGQGANEKLFF. The chain couples TRBV5-1 to TRBJ1-4; 11 nucleotides match TRBD1. The length of the CDR3 is 16 residues. V was pared by 0 bases and J by 5 bases, with 3 bases of the junction left unmatched. Per the germline V gene, CDR1 is SGHRS and CDR2 is YFSETQ.